The next 12 T cell receptor beta chains were all read from a single sample in a study of cytomegalovirus exposure and HLA in healthy donors. The PCR ran on 60 Vbeta and 13 Jbeta primers. Assay: immunoSEQ multiplex PCR; the TCRdb copy retains only in-frame clones and omits some. The sample features about 130,000 clones, with 1.5% to 2% in its top ten. Sequenced input: PBMCs. The receptors originated from a woman aged 40 to 50 in good health and CMV-seropositive.

The chain combines TRBV28 with TRBJ1-2, with 9 bases identical to TRBD1. The V segment lost 2 bases and the J segment 8 bases; nucleotides outside the gene matches: 6. This CDR3 spans 14 amino acids. Germline V lookup: CDR1 MDHEN, CDR2 SYDVKM. CDR3 loop: CASSLNRGQEGYTF. In DNA form, the CDR3 reads TGTGCCAGCAGTTTAAACAGGGGGCAGGAGGGCTACACCTTC.

The chain employs TRBV28 and TRBJ1-1, with a possible D match to TRBD1 (5 bases). Trimming took 7 bases from V and 5 from J, leaving 11 bases between them. CDR3 size: 12 residues. Germline V gene sequence: CDR1 MDHEN, CDR2 SYDVKM. CDR3: CASTRESTEAFF. CDR3 bases: TGTGCCAGCACCAGGGAAAGTACTGAAGCTTTCTTT.

The chain uses TRBV28 and TRBJ2-2; 10 bases line up with TRBD2. This CDR3 is 15 amino acids long. V shed 6 bases, J shed 4 bases, and the junction held 5 bases outside the gene matches. Germline values: CDR1 MDHEN, CDR2 SYDVKM. This CDR3 reads CASSLGLAATGELFF. The CDR3 coding sequence is TGTGCCAGCAGCCTCGGACTAGCGGCCACCGGGGAGCTGTTTTTT.

The chain is built from TRBV14 and TRBJ2-7; a weak D match, TRBD1 (6 bases). The CDR3 contains 15 residues. The V end lost 6 bases, the J end lost 5 bases, and 20 bases lay between the germline ends. Germline V lookup: CDR1 SGHDN, CDR2 FVKESK. The CDR3 spells CASRLSQGIRNEQYF. CDR3 DNA: TGTGCCAGCAGACTATCCCAGGGGATCAGGAACGAGCAGTACTTC.

The J gene is TRBJ2-1, the V gene TRBV7-8; D is ambiguous. V lost 5 bases to trimming and J lost 0 bases, with 17 bases between them. CDR1 is SGHVS, CDR2 FQNEAQ, per germline. CDR3 length equals 17 residues. The CDR3 DNA sequence: TGTGCCAGCAGCATACGAATACCAAGGAGCTCCTACAATGAGCAGTTCTTC. This codes for CASSIRIPRSSYNEQFF.

The J gene is TRBJ2-5, the V gene TRBV9; 9 bases match TRBD2. Unmatched junction bases numbered 5, after V lost 0 bases and J lost 2 bases. CDR1 and CDR2 from the germline V gene are SGDLS and YYNGEE. This CDR3 has 16 amino acids. CDR3 DNA sequence: TGTGCCAGCAGCGTAGGCCCGGCGGGAGGGCAAGAGACCCAGTACTTC. This sequence encodes CASSVGPAGGQETQYF.

This chain connects TRBV5-4 to TRBJ1-6; TRBD1 matches 8 bases. Germline V lookup: CDR1 SGHNT, CDR2 YYREEE (reference sequence). The CDR3 covers 15 residues. V was clipped by 0 bases and J by 8 bases; unmatched bases: 4. CDR3 coding DNA: TGTGCCAGCAGCTTGGCGACAGGGGCTGATTCACCCCTCCACTTT. This encodes CASSLATGADSPLHF.

This chain connects TRBV6-5 to TRBJ2-3; TRBD2 aligns across 9 bases. Germline V lookup: CDR1 MNHEY, CDR2 SVGAGI. Trimming at V came to 2 bases and at J to 1 base, leaving 1 base not matched to a gene. CDR3 length: 15 amino acids. This chain's CDR3 is CASSYAGGGTDTQYF. In nucleotides, the CDR3 is TGTGCCAGCAGTTACGCGGGAGGGGGCACAGATACGCAGTATTTT.

The CDR3 region is CASRSGRAYNEQFF. For the CDR3, the DNA is TGTGCCAGTCGCAGCGGGAGGGCCTACAATGAGCAGTTCTTC. The chain recombines TRBV19 with TRBJ2-1, with 10 bases lining up with TRBD2. V was clipped by 8 bases and J by 2 bases; unmatched bases: 3. The CDR3 is 14 residues long. Germline V gives CDR1 LNHDA, CDR2 SQIVND (reference sequence).

The rearrangement joins TRBV10-3 to TRBJ2-3; D may be TRBD1 (6 bases). The CDR3 has 13 amino acids. Looked up from germline, CDR1 is ENHRY and CDR2 is SYGVKD. Trimming stripped 6 bases from V and 6 bases from J, with 13 bases between. The CDR3 region has the DNA TGTGCCATCAGGAGAGAGAGGGGGGATACGCAGTATTTT. Protein: CAIRRERGDTQYF.

The V gene is TRBV5-1, the J gene TRBJ2-6; 8 bases line up with TRBD2. This CDR3 contains 18 residues. Germline V CDR1 and CDR2: SGHRS, YFSETQ. Trimming removed 1 base from V and 0 bases from J; junction bases left unmatched: 6. CDR3 amino acids: CASSLTIAGSSGANVLTF. The CDR3 DNA is TGCGCCAGCAGCTTGACTATAGCGGGAAGCTCTGGGGCCAACGTCCTGACTTTC.

CDR3: CASSDDSYNSPLHF. For the CDR3, the DNA is TGTGCCAGCAGCGATGACAGTTATAATTCACCCCTCCACTTT. The chain combines TRBV25-1 with TRBJ1-6; maybe TRBD1 (5 bases). Germline-derived CDR1 and CDR2 are MGHDK and SYGVNS. Deletions cut 6 bases from V and 4 bases from J, with 10 bases between. This CDR3 spans 14 amino acids.